Detailed here is one T cell receptor (beta chain). No antigen is known for it. The method was immunoSEQ multiplex PCR; TCRdb's version includes in-frame clones alone and lacks a portion of them. The data hold fewer than 30,000 clones, with around 86% observed a single time. This entry comes from a study of T cell responses to AZD1222 COVID-19 vaccine. The study's findings and limits: None of the repertoires were sampled until the peak T cell response had passed.

This CDR3 spans 16 amino acids. The V gene's germline CDR1 is LNHDA and CDR2 SQIVND (reference sequence). Trimming cost V 1 base and J 0 bases, with 12 bases left between them. The input for sequencing was peripheral blood, taken 28 days after the second AZD1222 dose. The chain is built from TRBV19 and TRBJ1-1; D unresolved. The clonotype was recovered from an adult who received the AZD1222 COVID-19 vaccine. The chain's CDR3 is CASSIVPGPLNTEAFF. For the CDR3, the DNA is TGTGCCAGTAGTATAGTCCCGGGCCCCCTGAACACTGAAGCTTTCTTT.